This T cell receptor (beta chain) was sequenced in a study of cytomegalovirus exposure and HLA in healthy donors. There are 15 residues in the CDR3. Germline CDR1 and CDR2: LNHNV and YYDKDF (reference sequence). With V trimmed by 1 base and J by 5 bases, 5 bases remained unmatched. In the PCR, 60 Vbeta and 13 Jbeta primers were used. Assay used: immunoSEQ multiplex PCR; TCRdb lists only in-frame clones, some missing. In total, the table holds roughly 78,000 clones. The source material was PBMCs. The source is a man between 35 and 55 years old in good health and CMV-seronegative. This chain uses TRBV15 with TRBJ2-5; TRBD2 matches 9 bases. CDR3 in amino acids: CATSRGGGGFETQYF. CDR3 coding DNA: TGTGCCACCAGCAGAGGCGGGGGGGGGTTTGAGACCCAGTACTTC.